The present entry profiles one T cell receptor beta chain with its context. This clonotype was seen more than once but under ten times. The antigen it binds to is not known. No base-level quality is on record; no much larger clone is a single base apart. Library preparation was by PCR. For sequencing, an Illumina HiSeq 2500 was employed. Unique molecular identifiers were incorporated into TCR beta cDNA libraries to reduce PCR and sequencing biases. Roughly 500,000 cDNA molecules were obtained for every 1 to 10 million input T cells, so each molecule roughly corresponded to one T cell. Patient libraries were prepared and sequenced with the same protocol used for the earlier healthy control dataset. Within a given batch, samples were prepared together, multiplexed and sequenced on the same HiSeq lane. The original methods were these. Raw barcoded reads were processed with MIGEC, and single-read molecular identifier groups were discarded before consensus assembly and CDR3 extraction. Clonotype tables were post-analysed with VDJtools, normalizing diversity by down-sampling all datasets to the smallest sample size. Repertoire overlap clustering matched CDR3 amino acid but not nucleotide sequences to correct batch-related cross-sample contamination. The public reads were run again by TCRdb, first through fastp at Q25 and then through MiXCR, and only productive beta chains were kept. Every CDR3 protein is listed once, alongside the most common genes and DNA of its rows. The V and J calls were determined by TCRdb, not by the authors. This sample comprises hundreds of thousands of distinct CDR3 sequences, roughly 27% of them detected only once. Of the sample, 0.55% to 0.65% is held by the ten largest clones.

This sample was taken from a study of post-analysis software for immune sequencing data (dated by TCRdb to the mid-2010s). Study-wide context: The recorded disease courses included relapsing-remitting, secondary progressive and progressive-relapsing multiple sclerosis, and some patients had no subtype annotation. A subset of samples was prepared in parallel using single-end sample barcoding, then pooled and co-amplified after Illumina adapter ligation. Patient repertoires were compared against roughly 11 previously published healthy control repertoires from donors aged about 6 to 26 years.

TCR beta repertoires were profiled from peripheral blood of about a dozen young patients with multiple sclerosis to demonstrate the VDJtools post-analysis software. The multiple sclerosis patients were children and adolescents between roughly 6 and 15 years of age. The study at large found these results: Direct clustering with F measure revealed strong co-clustering of samples prepared in the same batch, which led to a batch-effect correction. Significantly lower normalized Chao1 diversity was found in multiple sclerosis patients than in controls, suggesting substantial peripheral T-cell clonal expansion. The control group was slightly older than the multiple sclerosis patient group.

This clonotype originated in a girl aged 10 to 17 with multiple sclerosis. The sequenced material came from blood.

The DNA reads as follows: TGCGCCAGCAGCGGCCCGCTTAGCGCAAGCTCCTACAATGAGCAGTTCTTC. Translated, this gives CASSGPLSASSYNEQFF. The chain was built from TRBV10-1 and TRBJ2-1; perhaps TRBD2 is the D gene, with 5 bases matching. Its CDR3 holds 17 amino acids, cysteine through phenylalanine. Only CDR3 DNA is held: 51 bases, read in frame from base 1. The junction shows trimming of 6 bases on V and 0 bases on J, plus 18 bases between the germline ends. The germline V gene (reference sequence) supplies CDR1 WNHNN and CDR2 SYGVQD.